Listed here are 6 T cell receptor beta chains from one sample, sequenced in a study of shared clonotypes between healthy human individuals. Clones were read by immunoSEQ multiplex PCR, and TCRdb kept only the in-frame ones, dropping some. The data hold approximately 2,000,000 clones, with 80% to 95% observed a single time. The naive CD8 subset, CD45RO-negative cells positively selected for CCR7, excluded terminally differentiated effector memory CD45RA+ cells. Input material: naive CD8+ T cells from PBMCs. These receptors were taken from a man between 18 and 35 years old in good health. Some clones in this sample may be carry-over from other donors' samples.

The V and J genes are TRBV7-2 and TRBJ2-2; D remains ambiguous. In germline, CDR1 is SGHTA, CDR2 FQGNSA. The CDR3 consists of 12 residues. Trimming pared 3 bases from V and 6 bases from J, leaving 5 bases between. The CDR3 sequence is CASSFLPGELFF. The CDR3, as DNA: TGTGCCAGCAGCTTTCTTCCCGGGGAGCTGTTTTTT.

The CDR3 region has the DNA TGTGCCAGCAGTTTATCCCCCGGGGCTCATGAGCAGTACTTC. The encoded protein is CASSLSPGAHEQYF. The chain is built from TRBV27 and TRBJ2-7; possibly TRBD1 or TRBD2 for D (5 bases each). CDR1 and CDR2 (germline): MNHEY, SMNVEV (reference sequence). The CDR3 has 14 amino acids. Trimming removed 0 bases at V and 7 bases at J, with 13 bases between.

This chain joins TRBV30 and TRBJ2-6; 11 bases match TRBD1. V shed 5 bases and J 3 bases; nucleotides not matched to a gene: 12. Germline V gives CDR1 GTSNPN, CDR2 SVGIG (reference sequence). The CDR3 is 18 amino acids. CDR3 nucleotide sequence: TGTGCCTGGGACCCCGGACAGGGGGCCTGGGGTGGGGCCAACGTCCTGACTTTC. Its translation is CAWDPGQGAWGGANVLTF.

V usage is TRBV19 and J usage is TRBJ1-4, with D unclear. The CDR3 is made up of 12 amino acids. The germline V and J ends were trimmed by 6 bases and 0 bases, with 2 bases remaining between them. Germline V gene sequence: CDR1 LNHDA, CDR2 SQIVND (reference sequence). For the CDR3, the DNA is TGTGCCAGTAGGACAACTAATGAAAAACTGTTTTTT. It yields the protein CASRTTNEKLFF.

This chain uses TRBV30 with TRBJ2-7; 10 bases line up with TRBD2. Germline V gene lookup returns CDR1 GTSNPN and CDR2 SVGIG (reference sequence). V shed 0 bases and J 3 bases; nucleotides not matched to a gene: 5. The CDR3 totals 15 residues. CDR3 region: CAWSVGLAGVYEQYF. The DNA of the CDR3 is TGTGCCTGGAGTGTAGGTCTAGCGGGAGTCTACGAGCAGTACTTC.

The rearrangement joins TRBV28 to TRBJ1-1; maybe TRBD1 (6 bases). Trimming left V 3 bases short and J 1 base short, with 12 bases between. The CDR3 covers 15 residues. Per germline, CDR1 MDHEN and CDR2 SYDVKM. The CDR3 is CASSLWGTKNTEAFF. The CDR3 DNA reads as TGTGCCAGCAGTTTGTGGGGGACAAAGAACACTGAAGCTTTCTTT.